This passage covers 5 T cell receptor beta chains from one sample sequenced in a study of blood T cell repertoires in COVID-19. Profiled with immunoSEQ multiplex PCR; TCRdb holds only in-frame clones, not every one. The sample holds some 94,000 clones; around 83% are singletons and the top ten take 2%. Sequencing was performed on peripheral blood. These receptors came from a man aged 65 to 79 with active or convalescent COVID-19.

The V call is TRBV18, the J call TRBJ2-1, with 10 bases identical to TRBD2. V trimming: 3 bases; J trimming: 5 bases; junction bases outside the gene matches: 1. Germline V gene sequence: CDR1 KGHSH, CDR2 LQKENI. The CDR3 extends over 14 amino acids. The CDR3 region has the DNA TGTGCCAGCTCACCTAGCGGGGGGCACAATGAGCAGTTCTTC. It translates to CASSPSGGHNEQFF.

The chain uses TRBV4-2 and TRBJ1-3; tentatively, D is TRBD1 (6 bases). The CDR3 loop spans 17 amino acids. The V end was cut by 0 bases, the J end by 0 bases, with 12 bases between. Per the germline V gene, CDR1 is LGHNA and CDR2 is YNFKEQ. The CDR3 protein is CASSQEQGADSGNTIYF. DNA of the CDR3: TGTGCCAGCAGCCAAGAACAGGGAGCCGACTCTGGAAACACCATATATTTT.

This clone is a singleton in its sample. The CDR3 nucleotides are TGTGCCAGCAGTGAAGGACAGGCCAAAAACATTCAGTACTTC. Translating gives CASSEGQAKNIQYF. The chain combines TRBV2 with TRBJ2-4, with a weak D call TRBD1 (5 bases). Germline V gene sequence: CDR1 SNHLY, CDR2 FYNNEI. V was shortened by 1 base and J by 1 base, with 5 bases between the two germline ends. The CDR3 consists of 14 residues. The variable domain in full, with the rest retrieved from reference TRBV2 and TRBJ2-4, is EPEVTQTPSHQVTQMGQEVILRCVPISNHLYFYWYRQILGQKVEFLVSFYNNEISEKSEIFDDQFSVERPDGSNFTLKIRSTKLEDSAMYFCASSEGQAKNIQYFGAGTRLSVL.

The rearrangement joins TRBV29-1 to TRBJ2-1; D is undetermined. Germline assignment: CDR1 SQVTM and CDR2 ANQGSEA. The CDR3 is 14 amino acids. V was cut by 7 bases and J by 0 bases, with 13 bases left in between. DNA for the CDR3: TGCAGCGGCCGCGACTGGAGCTCCTACAATGAGCAGTTCTTC. This encodes CSGRDWSSYNEQFF.

The chain carries TRBV18 and TRBJ1-6; weak D call: TRBD1 (5 bases). The CDR3 runs to 16 residues. Between the trimmed V and J ends, which lost 0 bases and 8 bases, there was a span of 14 bases. Germline lookup yields CDR1 KGHSH and CDR2 LQKENI. The chain's CDR3 is CASSPPGRAGDSPLHF. As DNA, the CDR3 is TGTGCCAGCTCACCACCCGGGCGCGCGGGGGATTCACCCCTCCACTTT.